The rows below give T cell receptor beta chains drawn from one sample of a study of T cell clones after liver transplantation. Only in-frame clones appear in the TCRdb table, and some are missing; sequencing was by immunoSEQ multiplex PCR. Of nearly 55,000 clones in the sample, 84% were seen once. The sample here was CD4+ T cells from blood, taken before liver transplant. The receptors were sampled from a human donor who received a liver transplant. Both conserved end residues are part of each CDR3. Each record gives: D gene, V gene, CDR3 protein. A D gene is named only where the DNA matches it firmly.

. TRBV6-1 CASLVGPNSYEQYF
. TRBV7-2 CASSEGQGGYNEQFF
. TRBV9 CASSLLGGNYGYTF
TRBD2 TRBV10-3 CAISAAGRGTQYF
. TRBV18 CASSPRSGTTSNEQFF
TRBD2 TRBV6-5 CASSYWRGGPDEQYF
. TRBV5-5 CASSPTPRTEAFF
TRBD1 TRBV18 CASSPLQDRAGGYTF
. TRBV21-1 CASSGRGQGIDEQYF
. TRBV5-1 CASSLDRRGEQFF
TRBD1 TRBV19 CASGDSGVQETQYF
. TRBV9 CASSVDGQGNGYTF
TRBD1 TRBV28 CASSTVLGRGRETQYF
. TRBV5-1 CASSPGTPTGELFF
TRBD2 TRBV7-2 CASSQRTSGGWETQYF
. TRBV6-6 CASSYPDEQYF
. TRBV7-3 CASSLAQGNSPLHF
. TRBV11-3 CASSRAGTSEEETQYF
TRBD1 TRBV28 CASSFGLGQGTEAFF
. TRBV4-2 CASSQVEGADTQYF
. TRBV11-3 CASSRREETQYF
TRBD1 TRBV5-6 CATGAGGMDEQYF
. TRBV2 CASSEGGEGQPQHF
. TRBV6-6 CASSYSLGTNTGELFF
. TRBV4-1 CASSQAPGYQETQYF
. TRBV19 CASSTTQQGNQPQHF
. TRBV19 CASSETGSDTGELFF
TRBD1 TRBV7-6 CASSKGAVTNEKLFF